A selection of T cell receptor beta chains follows, all from one sample in a study of blood T cell repertoires in COVID-19. Measured with immunoSEQ multiplex PCR; TCRdb has only the in-frame clones, and not every one. The sample includes around 230,000 clones, over 75% seen only once; the top ten take roughly 12%. The sequenced sample consisted of peripheral blood. The origin of the receptors is a man between 45 and 60 years old with COVID-19, enrolled during active disease. Both conserved end residues are part of each CDR3. A D gene is named only where the DNA matches it firmly. Some rows mark clone size as missing; the rest say once, few, many or name a class of expanded clone.

J: TRBJ1-1
D: NA
size: NA
V: TRBV29-1
length: 13
DNA: TGCAGCGTTGAGGGGGCCTTGAACACTGAAGCTTTCTTT
CDR3: CSVEGALNTEAFF

J: TRBJ2-2
D: NA
size: NA
V: TRBV6-5
length: 15
DNA: TGTGCCAGCAGGGCTCTGACAGCGAACACCGGGGAGCTGTTTTTT
CDR3: CASRALTANTGELFF

J: TRBJ1-1
D: NA
size: NA
V: TRBV11-3
length: 13
DNA: TGTGCCAGCAGCTTGCGGGGGAACACTGAAGCTTTCTTT
CDR3: CASSLRGNTEAFF

J: TRBJ1-1
D: NA
size: NA
V: TRBV30
length: 12
DNA: TGTGCCTGGCGGGGGTCGGACCCGTTAGCTTTCTTT
CDR3: CAWRGSDPLAFF

J: TRBJ2-1
D: NA
size: many
V: TRBV11-2
length: 12
DNA: TGTGCCAGCAGCCACAGGGTTACTGAGCAGTTCTTC
CDR3: CASSHRVTEQFF

J: TRBJ2-6
D: NA
size: NA
V: TRBV2
length: 16
DNA: TGTGCCAGCAGTGGAAACTCAGGGATTGGGGCCAACGTCCTGACTTTC
CDR3: CASSGNSGIGANVLTF

J: TRBJ1-6
D: NA
size: NA
V: TRBV4-1
length: 16
DNA: TGCGCCAGCAGCCAAGATGTAACAGGTTTAAAATCACCCCTCCACTTT
CDR3: CASSQDVTGLKSPLHF

J: TRBJ2-2
D: NA
size: NA
V: TRBV6-6
length: 16
DNA: TGTGCCAGCAGACCCCCCCGGAGGGCCGGCACCGGGGAGCTGTTTTTT
CDR3: CASRPPRRAGTGELFF

J: TRBJ1-2
D: NA
size: NA
V: TRBV7-8
length: 15
DNA: TGTGCCAGCAGCTTAGAGGGGACTGATAATTATGGCTACACCTTC
CDR3: CASSLEGTDNYGYTF

J: TRBJ2-7
D: TRBD2
size: NA
V: TRBV29-1
length: 13
DNA: TGCAGCGTTCTCGGGGGGGATCGCTACGAGCAGTACTTC
CDR3: CSVLGGDRYEQYF

J: TRBJ1-5
D: TRBD1
size: NA
V: TRBV3-1/TRBV3-2
length: 15
DNA: TGTGCCAGCAGCCAAGGTCCCCAGGGGGCACAGCCCCAGCATTTT
CDR3: CASSQGPQGAQPQHF

J: TRBJ1-6
D: NA
size: NA
V: TRBV6-4
length: 14
DNA: TGTGCCAGCAGAGACAGGAATCAGGATTCACCCCTCCACTTT
CDR3: CASRDRNQDSPLHF

J: TRBJ2-7
D: NA
size: NA
V: TRBV16
length: 16
DNA: TGTGCCAGCAGCCAATCGCGGGATTCGTTCTCCTACGAGCAGTACTTC
CDR3: CASSQSRDSFSYEQYF

J: TRBJ1-5
D: NA
size: NA
V: TRBV6-4
length: 14
DNA: TGTGCCAGCAGTGACTCGGGAGGGAATCAGCCCCAGCATTTT
CDR3: CASSDSGGNQPQHF

J: TRBJ1-1
D: NA
size: NA
V: TRBV3-1/TRBV3-2
length: 13
DNA: TGTGCCAGCAGTATTATGTCGGGGACTGAAGCTTTCTTT
CDR3: CASSIMSGTEAFF

J: TRBJ2-2
D: TRBD2
size: NA
V: TRBV27
length: 14
DNA: TGTGCCAGCGGACTAGCGGGACAGACCGGGGAGCTGTTTTTT
CDR3: CASGLAGQTGELFF

J: TRBJ1-1
D: TRBD1
size: NA
V: TRBV28
length: 14
DNA: TGTGCCAGCAGTCCAGGGGGAAAGAACACTGAAGCTTTCTTT
CDR3: CASSPGGKNTEAFF

J: TRBJ1-2
D: NA
size: NA
V: TRBV7-4
length: 14
DNA: TGTGCCAGCAGCAACGACAGTTCTCTATATGGCTACACCTTC
CDR3: CASSNDSSLYGYTF

J: TRBJ1-2
D: TRBD1
size: NA
V: TRBV10-3
length: 15
DNA: TGTGCCATCAGTGACTGGACAGGGGTCAACTATGGCTACACCTTC
CDR3: CAISDWTGVNYGYTF

J: TRBJ2-2
D: TRBD2
size: NA
V: TRBV7-2
length: 13
DNA: TGTGCCAGCAGCTTCGGGAGGGCCGGGGAGCTGTTTTTT
CDR3: CASSFGRAGELFF

J: TRBJ2-1
D: NA
size: once
V: TRBV24-1
length: 13
DNA: TGTGCCACCAGTGATATAGCGTACAATGAGCAGTTCTTC
CDR3: CATSDIAYNEQFF

J: TRBJ1-1
D: TRBD1
size: NA
V: TRBV29-1
length: 14
DNA: TGCAGCGTTTCCAAAACAGGGGTGAACACTGAAGCTTTCTTT
CDR3: CSVSKTGVNTEAFF

J: TRBJ1-2
D: TRBD1
size: NA
V: TRBV9
length: 15
DNA: TGTGCCAGCAGCGTAGGGGGACAGAACAACTATGGCTACACCTTC
CDR3: CASSVGGQNNYGYTF

J: TRBJ2-4
D: NA
size: once
V: TRBV2
length: 13
DNA: TGTGCCAGCAGCTCCCTTCGGGAAAACATTCAGTACTTC
CDR3: CASSSLRENIQYF

J: TRBJ1-2
D: NA
size: NA
V: TRBV9
length: 14
DNA: TGTGCCAGCAGCGTCGGACAGCAACCCTATGGCTACACCTTC
CDR3: CASSVGQQPYGYTF

J: TRBJ2-2
D: TRBD1
size: NA
V: TRBV6-1
length: 17
DNA: TGTGCCAGCAGTGAAATGGGCAGGGGGCTGGTCACCGGGGAGCTGTTTTTT
CDR3: CASSEMGRGLVTGELFF

J: TRBJ2-7
D: TRBD1
size: once
V: TRBV6-5
length: 15
DNA: TGTGCCAGCACCGAGGGACGGGACAGGATCTACGAGCAGTACTTC
CDR3: CASTEGRDRIYEQYF

J: TRBJ1-1
D: NA
size: NA
V: TRBV6-6
length: 14
DNA: TGTGCCAGCAGTTACGTACAGGCCCACACTGAAGCTTTCTTT
CDR3: CASSYVQAHTEAFF

J: TRBJ2-1
D: TRBD2
size: NA
V: TRBV7-7
length: 14
DNA: TGTGCCAGCAGCCCCGGACTAGCGGGGGATGAGCAGTTCTTC
CDR3: CASSPGLAGDEQFF

J: TRBJ2-5
D: NA
size: NA
V: TRBV4-1
length: 18
DNA: TGCGCCAGCAGCCAACACGTCCAACAGGGATGGGCCCAAGAGACCCAGTACTTC
CDR3: CASSQHVQQGWAQETQYF

J: TRBJ2-2
D: TRBD2
size: NA
V: TRBV28
length: 17
DNA: TGTGCCAGCAGTTCCCACCTTGGGGGGGCGAACACCGGGGAGCTGTTTTTT
CDR3: CASSSHLGGANTGELFF

J: TRBJ2-7
D: TRBD1
size: NA
V: TRBV6-5
length: 15
DNA: TGTGCCAGCAGTAGACCGGGACAGGGAAAGTACGAGCAGTACTTC
CDR3: CASSRPGQGKYEQYF

J: TRBJ2-2
D: TRBD1
size: NA
V: TRBV6-1
length: 15
DNA: TGTGCCAGCAGTGAGCAGGGGGCGTACACCGGGGAGCTGTTTTTT
CDR3: CASSEQGAYTGELFF

J: TRBJ2-2
D: NA
size: NA
V: TRBV7-3
length: 16
DNA: TGTGCCAGCAGCTTAAACCCCCTAGCGACCCGCGGGGAGCTGTTTTTT
CDR3: CASSLNPLATRGELFF

J: TRBJ1-1
D: NA
size: NA
V: TRBV6-5
length: 16
DNA: TGTGCCAGCAGTTACTCGATCTCTGTGGGAAACAGGGCAGCTTTCTTT
CDR3: CASSYSISVGNRAAFF

J: TRBJ2-7
D: NA
size: few
V: TRBV7-9
length: 14
DNA: TGTGCCAGCAGCTTAGTGGGCAGGGGCTACGAGCAGTACTTC
CDR3: CASSLVGRGYEQYF

J: TRBJ1-5
D: TRBD1
size: NA
V: TRBV28
length: 16
DNA: TGTGCCAGCAGTTCCCCGGGACAGGGGTGGGTCCAGCCCCAGCATTTT
CDR3: CASSSPGQGWVQPQHF

J: TRBJ2-7
D: NA
size: NA
V: TRBV2
length: 13
DNA: TGTGCCAGCAGTCGTTCCTCCCCCTACGAGCAGTACTTC
CDR3: CASSRSSPYEQYF

J: TRBJ1-5
D: TRBD1
size: NA
V: TRBV4-1
length: 15
DNA: TGCGCCAGCAGCCAAGAAGGGCAGGGGGGTACGCCCCAGCATTTT
CDR3: CASSQEGQGGTPQHF

J: TRBJ2-7
D: TRBD2
size: few
V: TRBV6-5
length: 15
DNA: TGTGCCAGCAGTTACGTTTCAGCGGGAGAAGGCGAGCAGTACTTC
CDR3: CASSYVSAGEGEQYF

J: TRBJ2-6
D: NA
size: NA
V: TRBV7-3
length: 16
DNA: TGTGCCAGCAGCCCGAATGTGGGCCCTGGGGCCAACGTCCTGACTTTC
CDR3: CASSPNVGPGANVLTF

J: TRBJ2-5
D: TRBD1
size: NA
V: TRBV28
length: 14
DNA: TGTGCCAGCACCTCCGGGACAGGGAAAGAGACCCAGTACTTC
CDR3: CASTSGTGKETQYF

J: TRBJ2-3
D: NA
size: NA
V: TRBV9
length: 13
DNA: TGTGCCAGCAGCGTAGCTCCAGCGGATACGCAGTATTTT
CDR3: CASSVAPADTQYF

J: TRBJ2-7
D: NA
size: NA
V: TRBV18
length: 13
DNA: TGTGCCAGCTCACCCCCCGACAGCTACGAGCAGTACTTC
CDR3: CASSPPDSYEQYF

J: TRBJ2-6
D: NA
size: NA
V: TRBV6-1
length: 15
DNA: TGTGCCAGCAGTGAACAGGGTTCTGGGGCCAACGTCCTGACTTTC
CDR3: CASSEQGSGANVLTF

J: TRBJ2-1
D: NA
size: NA
V: TRBV27
length: 12
DNA: TGTGCCAGCAGTTCACTAGCCAATGAGCAGTTCTTC
CDR3: CASSSLANEQFF

J: TRBJ2-1
D: TRBD2
size: NA
V: TRBV11-2
length: 17
DNA: TGTGCCAGCAGCTTAATGTGGCGGGGGGGGGCCTCGGATGAGCAGTTCTTC
CDR3: CASSLMWRGGASDEQFF

J: TRBJ1-6
D: TRBD1
size: NA
V: TRBV3-1/TRBV3-2
length: 17
DNA: TGTGCCAGCAGCCAAGCCGGACAGGGTCCGGGGGGTTCACCCCTCCACTTT
CDR3: CASSQAGQGPGGSPLHF

J: TRBJ1-6
D: NA
size: NA
V: TRBV9
length: 15
DNA: TGTGCCAGCAGCGTAGGGGGCACCTATAATTCACCCCTCCACTTT
CDR3: CASSVGGTYNSPLHF

J: TRBJ1-2
D: NA
size: NA
V: TRBV19
length: 14
DNA: TGTGCCAGTAGTATACAGGGGAGTAACTATGGCTACACCTTC
CDR3: CASSIQGSNYGYTF

J: TRBJ2-7
D: TRBD2
size: NA
V: TRBV2
length: 15
DNA: TGTGCCAGCAGTGAAGGGACTAGCGGAACCTACGAGCAGTACTTC
CDR3: CASSEGTSGTYEQYF

J: TRBJ2-7
D: TRBD2
size: NA
V: TRBV11-2
length: 16
DNA: TGTGCCAGCAGCTTACGGCGGGAGGGCCCTCGATACGAGCAGTACTTC
CDR3: CASSLRREGPRYEQYF

J: TRBJ2-2
D: NA
size: NA
V: TRBV24-1
length: 14
DNA: TGTGCCACCAGTGGGCAGACGAACACCGGGGAGCTGTTTTTT
CDR3: CATSGQTNTGELFF

J: TRBJ1-1
D: NA
size: once
V: TRBV5-1
length: 13
DNA: TGCGCCAGCAGCTTGGCCGATAGCACTGAAGCTTTCTTT
CDR3: CASSLADSTEAFF

J: TRBJ2-5
D: TRBD2
size: once
V: TRBV27
length: 16
DNA: TGTGCCAGCAGTTCACGACTAGCGGGAGGTCAAGAGACCCAGTACTTC
CDR3: CASSSRLAGGQETQYF

J: TRBJ1-2
D: NA
size: NA
V: TRBV2
length: 13
DNA: TGTGCCAGCAGTGAGCGCCAGGGCTATGGCTACACCTTC
CDR3: CASSERQGYGYTF

J: TRBJ1-1
D: NA
size: NA
V: TRBV12-3/TRBV12-4
length: 12
DNA: TGTGCCAGCAGCCTAGCTTTGGGTGTTGCTTTCTTT
CDR3: CASSLALGVAFF